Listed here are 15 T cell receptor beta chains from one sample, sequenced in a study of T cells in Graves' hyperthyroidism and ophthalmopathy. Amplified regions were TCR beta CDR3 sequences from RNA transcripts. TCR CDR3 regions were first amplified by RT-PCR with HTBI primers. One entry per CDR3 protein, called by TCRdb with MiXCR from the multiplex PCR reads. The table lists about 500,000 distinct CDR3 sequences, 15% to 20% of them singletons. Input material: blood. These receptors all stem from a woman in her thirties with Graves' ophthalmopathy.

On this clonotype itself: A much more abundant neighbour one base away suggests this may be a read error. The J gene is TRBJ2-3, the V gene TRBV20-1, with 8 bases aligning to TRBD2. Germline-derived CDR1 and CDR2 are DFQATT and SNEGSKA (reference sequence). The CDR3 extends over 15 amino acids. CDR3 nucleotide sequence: TGCGGCGTGATCCTCCTCGGGGGGGCTACAGATACGCAGTATTTT. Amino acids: CGVILLGGATDTQYF.

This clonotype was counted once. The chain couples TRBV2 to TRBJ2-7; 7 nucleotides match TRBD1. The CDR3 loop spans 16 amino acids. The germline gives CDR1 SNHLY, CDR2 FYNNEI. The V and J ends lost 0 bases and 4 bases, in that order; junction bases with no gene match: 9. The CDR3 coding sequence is TGTGCCAGCAGTGAAGCCCTGTCGGGGACAGCTTACGAGCAGTACTTC. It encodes CASSEALSGTAYEQYF.

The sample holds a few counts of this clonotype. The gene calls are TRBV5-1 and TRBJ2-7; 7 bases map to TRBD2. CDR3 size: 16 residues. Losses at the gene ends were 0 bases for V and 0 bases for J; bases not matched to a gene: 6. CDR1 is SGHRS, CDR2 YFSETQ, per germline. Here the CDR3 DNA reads TGCGCCAGCAGCTTGGTTGGGAGCGGGGCCTCCTACGAGCAGTACTTC. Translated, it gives CASSLVGSGASYEQYF.

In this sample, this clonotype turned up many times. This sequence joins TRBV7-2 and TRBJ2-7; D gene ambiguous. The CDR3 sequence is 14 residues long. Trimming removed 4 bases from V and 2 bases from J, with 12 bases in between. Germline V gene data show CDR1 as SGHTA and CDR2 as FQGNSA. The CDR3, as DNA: TGTGCCAGCAGCTGGGATGGACCAACCTACGAGCAGTACTTC. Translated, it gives CASSWDGPTYEQYF.

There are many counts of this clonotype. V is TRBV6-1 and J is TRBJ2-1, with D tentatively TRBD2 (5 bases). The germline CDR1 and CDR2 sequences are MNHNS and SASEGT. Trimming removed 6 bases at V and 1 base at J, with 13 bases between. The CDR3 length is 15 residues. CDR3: CASRLLVGSYNEQFF. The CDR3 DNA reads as TGTGCCAGCAGATTACTAGTGGGGTCCTACAATGAGCAGTTCTTC.

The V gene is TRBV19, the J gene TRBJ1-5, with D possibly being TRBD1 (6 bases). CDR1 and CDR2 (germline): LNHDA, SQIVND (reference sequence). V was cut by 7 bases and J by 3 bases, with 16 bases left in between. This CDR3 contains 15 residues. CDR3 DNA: TGTGCCAGTACAAGTAGGGACAAACTCAATCAGCCCCAGCATTTT. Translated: CASTSRDKLNQPQHF.

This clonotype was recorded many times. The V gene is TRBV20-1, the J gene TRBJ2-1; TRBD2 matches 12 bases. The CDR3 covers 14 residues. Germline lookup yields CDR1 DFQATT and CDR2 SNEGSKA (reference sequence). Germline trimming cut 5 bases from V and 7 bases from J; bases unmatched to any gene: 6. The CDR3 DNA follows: TGCAGTGCTCGGCGACTAGCGGGAGAGAATGAGCAGTTCTTC. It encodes CSARRLAGENEQFF.

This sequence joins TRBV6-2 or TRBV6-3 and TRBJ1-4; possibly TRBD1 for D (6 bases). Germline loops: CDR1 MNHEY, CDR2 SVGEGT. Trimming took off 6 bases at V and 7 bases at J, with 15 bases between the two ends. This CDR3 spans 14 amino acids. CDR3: CASRNGGAREKLFF. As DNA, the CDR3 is TGTGCCAGCAGAAACGGGGGGGCGCGTGAAAAACTGTTTTTT.

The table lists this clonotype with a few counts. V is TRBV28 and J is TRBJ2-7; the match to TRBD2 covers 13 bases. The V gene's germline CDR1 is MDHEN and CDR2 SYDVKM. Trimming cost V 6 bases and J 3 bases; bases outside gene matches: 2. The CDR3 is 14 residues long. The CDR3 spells CASRGTSGNYEQYF. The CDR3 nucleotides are TGTGCCAGCAGGGGGACTAGCGGGAACTACGAGCAGTACTTC.

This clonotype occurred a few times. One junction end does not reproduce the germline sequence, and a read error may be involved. The CDR3 region is CASSSFDWKNEQLF. The CDR3 DNA follows: TGTGCCAGCAGTTCCTTTGACTGGAAGAATGAGCAGCTCTTC. The genes are TRBV27 and TRBJ2-1; D gene ambiguous. Germline CDR1 is MNHEY and CDR2 is SMNVEV (reference sequence). The length of the CDR3 is 14 residues.

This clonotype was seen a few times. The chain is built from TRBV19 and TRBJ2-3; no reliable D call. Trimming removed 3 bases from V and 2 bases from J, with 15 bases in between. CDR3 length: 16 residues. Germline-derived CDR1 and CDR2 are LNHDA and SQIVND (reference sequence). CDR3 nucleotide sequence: TGTGCCAGTAGTATCAAGAGTGGATCCCACACAGATACGCAGTATTTT. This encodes CASSIKSGSHTDTQYF.

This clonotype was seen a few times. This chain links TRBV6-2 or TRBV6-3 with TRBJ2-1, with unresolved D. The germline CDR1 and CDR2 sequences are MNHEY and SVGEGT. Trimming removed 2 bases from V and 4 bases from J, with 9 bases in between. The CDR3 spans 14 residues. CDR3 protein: CASSYPEWYNEQFF. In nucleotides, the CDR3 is TGTGCCAGCAGTTACCCCGAGTGGTACAATGAGCAGTTCTTC.

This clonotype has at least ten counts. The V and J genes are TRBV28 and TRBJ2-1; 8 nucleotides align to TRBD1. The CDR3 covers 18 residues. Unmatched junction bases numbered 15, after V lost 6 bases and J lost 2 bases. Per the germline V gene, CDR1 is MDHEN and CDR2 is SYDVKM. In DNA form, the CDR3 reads TGTGCCAGCAGCCACCGGGACAGGCTATCCCTCGCCTACAATGAGCAGTTCTTC. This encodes CASSHRDRLSLAYNEQFF.

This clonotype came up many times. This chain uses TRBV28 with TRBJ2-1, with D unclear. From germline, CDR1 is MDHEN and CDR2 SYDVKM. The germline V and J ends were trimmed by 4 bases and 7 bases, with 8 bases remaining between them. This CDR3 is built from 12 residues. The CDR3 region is CASSYDPNEQFF. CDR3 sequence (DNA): TGTGCCAGCAGTTACGACCCGAATGAGCAGTTCTTC.

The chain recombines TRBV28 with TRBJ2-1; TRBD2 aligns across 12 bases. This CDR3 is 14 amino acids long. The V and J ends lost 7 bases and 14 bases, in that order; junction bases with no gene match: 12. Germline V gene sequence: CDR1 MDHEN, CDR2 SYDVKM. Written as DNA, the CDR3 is TGTGCCAGCAAGAGGGCTAGCGGGAGGGTCGGAGAGTTCTTC. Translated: CASKRASGRVGEFF.